The T cell receptor (beta chain) described here comes from a study of cytomegalovirus exposure and HLA in healthy donors. In the PCR, 60 Vbeta and 13 Jbeta primers were used. Libraries were prepared by immunoSEQ multiplex PCR; TCRdb keeps only in-frame clonotypes and omits some of them. The repertoire holds about 190,000 clones, with about 80% as singletons. As for this clone: A read error may produce the germline difference seen at one junction end.

This CDR3 spans 12 amino acids. Germline loops: CDR1 SEHNR, CDR2 FQNEAQ (reference sequence). This chain joins TRBV7-9 and TRBJ2-3; D remains ambiguous. This clonotype originated in a woman younger than 30 in good health and CMV-seropositive. The sequenced sample consisted of PBMCs. The DNA of the CDR3 is TGTTCCAGCAGCCCTCTATCGGATACGCAGTATTTT. This encodes CSSSPLSDTQYF.